The sequence of this T cell receptor beta chain was determined in a study of spatial heterogeneity in lung cancer. Study details: When available, follow-up PBMC samples taken a median of around two years after resection were sequenced. Across the raw uncorrected reads, a unique TCR and UMI combination was observed, on average, more than ten times. Findings and caveats of the study: The appearance of ubiquitous expanded tumor TCRs in blood was greater at resection than follow-up.

As to this clonotype: No antigen is known for it.

The germline gives CDR1 MNHEY, CDR2 SVGAGI. Deletions cut 2 bases from V and 8 bases from J, with 13 bases between. This CDR3 comprises 15 residues. TCRdb independently ran MiXCR on the 5' RACE reads; one entry per CDR3 protein. The data hold more than 95,000 distinct CDR3 sequences, with more than 9% observed a single time. The time point: blood at routine non-recurrence follow-up after resection. Whole RNA obtained from tumor, nontumor lung or frozen PBMC underwent sequencing without sorting. The chain uses TRBV6-5 and TRBJ1-6; D uncertain. The input for sequencing was PBMCs, taken at follow-up. This clonotype was obtained from a male donor with early-stage non-small cell lung cancer. The CDR3 sequence: CASSYREVGHSPLHF. CDR3 DNA sequence: TGTGCCAGCAGTTACCGCGAGGTGGGTCATTCACCCCTCCACTTT.